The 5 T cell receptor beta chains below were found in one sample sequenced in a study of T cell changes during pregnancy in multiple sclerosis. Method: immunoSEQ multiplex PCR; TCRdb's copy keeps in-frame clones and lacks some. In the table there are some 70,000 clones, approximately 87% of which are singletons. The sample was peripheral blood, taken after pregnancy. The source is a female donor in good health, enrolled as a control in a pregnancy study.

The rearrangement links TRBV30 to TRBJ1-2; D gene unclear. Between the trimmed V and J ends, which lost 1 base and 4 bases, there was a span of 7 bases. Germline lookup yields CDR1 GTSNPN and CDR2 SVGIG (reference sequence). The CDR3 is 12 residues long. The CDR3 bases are TGTGCCTGGAGTGCAAACAGCTATGGCTACACCTTC. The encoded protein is CAWSANSYGYTF.

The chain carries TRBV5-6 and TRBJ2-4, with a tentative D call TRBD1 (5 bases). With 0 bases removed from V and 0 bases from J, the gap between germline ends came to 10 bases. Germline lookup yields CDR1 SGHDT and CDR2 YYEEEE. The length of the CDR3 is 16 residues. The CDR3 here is CASSLVDSKAKNIQYF. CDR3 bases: TGTGCCAGCAGCTTGGTAGACAGTAAAGCCAAAAACATTCAGTACTTC.

The CDR3 DNA is TGTGCCAGCAGCCTTATTGAGAACTATGGCTACACCTTC. Translation gives CASSLIENYGYTF. J is TRBJ1-2 and V is TRBV9; D not certain. Trimming removed 4 bases from V and 2 bases from J, with 9 bases in between. CDR1 and CDR2 (germline): SGDLS, YYNGEE. This CDR3 spans 13 amino acids.

As DNA, the CDR3 is TGTGCCAGCAGTGGGGGGGGGCTCCTAGCCAAAAACATTCAGTACTTC. This encodes CASSGGGLLAKNIQYF. This chain links TRBV6-6 with TRBJ2-4, with a possible D match to TRBD2 (7 bases). The V gene lost 5 bases and the J gene lost 0 bases, with 14 bases spanning the gap. Germline CDR1 reads MNHNY; CDR2 reads SVGAGI (reference sequence). This CDR3 region has 16 residues.

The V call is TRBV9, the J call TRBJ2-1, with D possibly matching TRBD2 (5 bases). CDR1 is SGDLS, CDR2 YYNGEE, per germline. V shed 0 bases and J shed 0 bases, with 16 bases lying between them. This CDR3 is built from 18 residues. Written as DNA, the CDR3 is TGTGCCAGCAGCGTAGTCGGCCTCCTAGGGAGCTCCTACAATGAGCAGTTCTTC. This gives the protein CASSVVGLLGSSYNEQFF.